The clone carrying this T cell receptor beta chain was counted a few times. The data stem from a study of Tregs in tolerant kidney transplant recipients. The repertoire was sequenced with immunoSEQ multiplex PCR; TCRdb's copy has only in-frame clones and lacks some. The sample holds some 250,000 clones, roughly four fifths seen once. Thawed PBMCs were FACS-sorted into unstimulated CD4+CD25+CD127- regulatory T cells, CD4+CD25- non-regulatory cells, CD4 and CD8 cells. Sequencing input: CD4+ T cells from blood. The sequence was collected from a human donor in good health.

In DNA, the CDR3 is TGCGCCAGCTTTGGTGGCACAGATACGCAGTATTTT. It codes for CASFGGTDTQYF. The rearrangement uses TRBV10-2 and TRBJ2-3; D is undetermined. Germline CDR1 reads WSHSY; CDR2 reads SAAADI. CDR3 length equals 12 residues. The germline V and J ends were trimmed by 8 bases and 1 base, with 7 bases remaining between them.